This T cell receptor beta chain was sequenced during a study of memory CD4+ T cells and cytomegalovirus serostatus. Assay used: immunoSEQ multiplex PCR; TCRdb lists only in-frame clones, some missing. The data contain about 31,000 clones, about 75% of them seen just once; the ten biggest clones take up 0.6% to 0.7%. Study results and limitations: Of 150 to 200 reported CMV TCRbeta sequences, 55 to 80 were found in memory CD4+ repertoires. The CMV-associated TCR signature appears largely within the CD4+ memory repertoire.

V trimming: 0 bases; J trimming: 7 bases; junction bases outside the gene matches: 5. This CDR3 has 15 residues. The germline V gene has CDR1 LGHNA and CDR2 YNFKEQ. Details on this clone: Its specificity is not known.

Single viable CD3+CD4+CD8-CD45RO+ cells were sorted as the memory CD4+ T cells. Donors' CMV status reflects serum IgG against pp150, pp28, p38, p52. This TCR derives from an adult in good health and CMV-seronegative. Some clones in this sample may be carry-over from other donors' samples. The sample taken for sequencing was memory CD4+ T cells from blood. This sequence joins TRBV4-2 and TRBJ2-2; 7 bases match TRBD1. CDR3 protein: CASSQDYTGVGELFF. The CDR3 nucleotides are TGTGCCAGCAGCCAAGATTATACAGGGGTCGGGGAGCTGTTTTTT.